This T cell receptor beta chain was documented in a study of cytomegalovirus exposure and HLA in healthy donors. The PCR was carried out with 60 Vbeta primers and 13 Jbeta primers. Data came from immunoSEQ multiplex PCR; TCRdb stores just in-frame clones and leaves some out. The sample totals under 200,000 clones; its top ten clones hold about 2%. Germline CDR1 is MDHEN and CDR2 is SYDVKM. The CDR3 loop spans 16 amino acids. The J segment lost 4 bases and the V segment lost 7 bases, leaving 12 bases of the junction unmatched. Sequenced material: PBMCs. This clonotype was sampled from a man aged 25 to 45 in good health and CMV-seronegative. V usage is TRBV28 and J usage is TRBJ2-2, with TRBD1 matching over 7 bases. Here the CDR3 reads CASNPWGSGGTGELFF. CDR3 nucleotide sequence: TGTGCCAGCAATCCGTGGGGTTCAGGGGGCACCGGGGAGCTGTTTTTT.